This record covers a single TCR beta chain. These data come from a study of T cell changes during pregnancy in multiple sclerosis. The data were produced by immunoSEQ multiplex PCR, yet TCRdb's version contains in-frame clones alone and is incomplete. Among about 55,000 clones listed, approximately 94% were seen once. Germline lookup yields CDR1 KGHSH and CDR2 LQKENI. V dropped 0 bases and J dropped 2 bases, with 13 bases sitting between them. The CDR3 is made up of 16 amino acids. The V call is TRBV18, the J call TRBJ2-5, with D perhaps matching TRBD2 (6 bases). Here the sequenced sample was CD8+ T cells from peripheral blood mononuclear cells, taken in the third trimester of pregnancy. The receptor comes from a female donor with multiple sclerosis, enrolled in a pregnancy study. DNA of the CDR3: TGTGCCAGCTCACCACCAGGGACTTACCTTCAAGAGACCCAGTACTTC. It encodes CASSPPGTYLQETQYF.